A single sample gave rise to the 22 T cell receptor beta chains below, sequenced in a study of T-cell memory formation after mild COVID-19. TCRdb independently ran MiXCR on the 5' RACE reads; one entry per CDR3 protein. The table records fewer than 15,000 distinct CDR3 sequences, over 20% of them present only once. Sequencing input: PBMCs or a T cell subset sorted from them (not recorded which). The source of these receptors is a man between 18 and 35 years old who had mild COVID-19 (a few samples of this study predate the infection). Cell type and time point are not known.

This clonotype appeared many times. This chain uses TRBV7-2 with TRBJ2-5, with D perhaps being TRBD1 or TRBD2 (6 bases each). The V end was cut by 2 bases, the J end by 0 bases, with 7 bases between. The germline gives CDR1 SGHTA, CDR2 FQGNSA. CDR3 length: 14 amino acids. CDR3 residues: CASSLRGDQETQYF. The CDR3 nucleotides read TGTGCCAGCAGCTTAAGGGGGGACCAAGAGACCCAGTACTTC.

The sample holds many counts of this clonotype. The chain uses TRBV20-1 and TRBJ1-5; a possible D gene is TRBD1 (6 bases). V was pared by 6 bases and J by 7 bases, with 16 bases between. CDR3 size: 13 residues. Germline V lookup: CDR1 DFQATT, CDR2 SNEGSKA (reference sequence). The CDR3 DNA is TGCAGTGCGTTACAGGGAACTGGACAGCCCCAGCATTTT. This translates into CSALQGTGQPQHF.

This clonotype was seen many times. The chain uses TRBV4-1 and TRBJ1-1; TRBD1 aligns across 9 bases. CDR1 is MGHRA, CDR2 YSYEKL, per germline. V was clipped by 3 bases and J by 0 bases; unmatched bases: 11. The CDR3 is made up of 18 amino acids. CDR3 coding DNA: TGCGCCAGCAGCCATCGGGACAGGGTCATGAACCTGAACACTGAAGCTTTCTTT. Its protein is CASSHRDRVMNLNTEAFF.

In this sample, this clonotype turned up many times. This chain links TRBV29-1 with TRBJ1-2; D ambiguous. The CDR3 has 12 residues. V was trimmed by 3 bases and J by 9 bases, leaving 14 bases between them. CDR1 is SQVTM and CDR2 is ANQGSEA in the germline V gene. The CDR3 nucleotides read TGCAGCGTTGAGCCCACGGAGGGCCGCTACACCTTC. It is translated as CSVEPTEGRYTF. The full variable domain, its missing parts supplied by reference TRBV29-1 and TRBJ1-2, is SAVISQKPSRDICQRGTSLTIQCQVDSQVTMMFWYRQQPGQSLTLIATANQGSEATYESGFVIDKFPISRPNLTFSTLTVSNMSPEDSSIYLCSVEPTEGRYTFGSGTRLTVV.

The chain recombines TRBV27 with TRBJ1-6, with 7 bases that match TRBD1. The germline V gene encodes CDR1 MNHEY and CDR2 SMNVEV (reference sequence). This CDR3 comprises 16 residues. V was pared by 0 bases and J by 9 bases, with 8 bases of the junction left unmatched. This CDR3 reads CASSLSAGGIGSPLHF. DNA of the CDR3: TGTGCCAGCAGTTTATCGGCAGGGGGGATCGGTTCACCCCTCCACTTT.

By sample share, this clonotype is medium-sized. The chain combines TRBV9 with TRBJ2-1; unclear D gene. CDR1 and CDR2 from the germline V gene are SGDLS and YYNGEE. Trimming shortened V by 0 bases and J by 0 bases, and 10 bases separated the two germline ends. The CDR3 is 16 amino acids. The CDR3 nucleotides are TGTGCCAGCAGCGTAGCTGTGCGTAGCTCCTACAATGAGCAGTTCTTC. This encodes CASSVAVRSSYNEQFF.

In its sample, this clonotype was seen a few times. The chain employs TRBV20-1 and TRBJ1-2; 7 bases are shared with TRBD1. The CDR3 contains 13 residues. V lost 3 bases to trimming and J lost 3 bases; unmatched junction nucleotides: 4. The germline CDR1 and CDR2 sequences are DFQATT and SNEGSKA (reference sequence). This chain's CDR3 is CSAREGQDYGYTF. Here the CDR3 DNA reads TGCAGTGCTAGGGAAGGACAGGACTATGGCTACACCTTC.

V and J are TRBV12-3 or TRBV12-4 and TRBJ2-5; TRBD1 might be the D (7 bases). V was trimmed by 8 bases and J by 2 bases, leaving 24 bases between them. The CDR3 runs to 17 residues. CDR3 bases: TGTGCCAGCGGCCCCTCAGGGGGGCCGAGAGGGCAAGAGACCCAGTACTTC. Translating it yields CASGPSGGPRGQETQYF.

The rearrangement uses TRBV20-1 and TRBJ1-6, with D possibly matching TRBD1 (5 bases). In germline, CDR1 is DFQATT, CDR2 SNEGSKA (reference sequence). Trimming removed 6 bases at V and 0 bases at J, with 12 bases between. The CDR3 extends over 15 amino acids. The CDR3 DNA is TGCAGTGCCTCGGACACTAGCTCCTATAATTCACCCCTCCACTTT. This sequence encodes CSASDTSSYNSPLHF.

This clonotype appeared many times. This CDR3 reads CASSSDANTGELFF. CDR3 DNA: TGCGCCAGCAGCTCGGACGCGAACACCGGGGAGCTGTTTTTT. V gene TRBV5-1 combines with J gene TRBJ2-2, with no clear D. CDR3 length equals 14 residues. Trimming took off 3 bases at V and 0 bases at J, with 6 bases between the two ends. Germline V gene data show CDR1 as SGHRS and CDR2 as YFSETQ.

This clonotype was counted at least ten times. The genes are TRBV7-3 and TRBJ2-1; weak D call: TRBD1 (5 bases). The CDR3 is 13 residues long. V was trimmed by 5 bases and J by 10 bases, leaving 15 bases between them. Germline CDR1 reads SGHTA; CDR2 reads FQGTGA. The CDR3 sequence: CASSTDRENEQFF. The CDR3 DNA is TGTGCCAGCAGCACCGACAGAGAAAACGAGCAGTTCTTC.

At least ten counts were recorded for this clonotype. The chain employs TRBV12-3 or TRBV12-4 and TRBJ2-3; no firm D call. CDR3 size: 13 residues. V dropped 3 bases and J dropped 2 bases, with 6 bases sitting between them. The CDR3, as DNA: TGTGCCAGCAGTTTCGACTCCACAGATACGCAGTATTTT. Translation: CASSFDSTDTQYF.

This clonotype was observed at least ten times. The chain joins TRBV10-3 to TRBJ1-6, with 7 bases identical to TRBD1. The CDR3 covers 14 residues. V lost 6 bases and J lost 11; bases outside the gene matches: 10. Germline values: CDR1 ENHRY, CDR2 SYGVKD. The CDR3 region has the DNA TGTGCCATCAGCCTCGCAGGGGGAGACCCACCCCTCCACTTT. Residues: CAISLAGGDPPLHF.

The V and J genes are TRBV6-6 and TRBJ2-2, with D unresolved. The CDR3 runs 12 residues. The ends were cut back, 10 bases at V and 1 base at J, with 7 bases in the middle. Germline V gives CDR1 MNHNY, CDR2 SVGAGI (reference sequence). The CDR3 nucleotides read TGTGCCATCGAGTTGAACACCGGGGAGCTGTTTTTT. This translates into CAIELNTGELFF.

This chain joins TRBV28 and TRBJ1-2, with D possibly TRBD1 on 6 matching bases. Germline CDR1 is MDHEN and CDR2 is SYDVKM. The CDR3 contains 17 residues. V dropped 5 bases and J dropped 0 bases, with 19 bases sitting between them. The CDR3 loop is CASSQQRTVSTNYGYTF. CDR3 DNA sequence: TGTGCCAGCAGTCAACAGCGGACAGTTTCGACTAACTATGGCTACACCTTC.

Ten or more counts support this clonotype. CDR3 amino acids: CASSQGTGGSYNSPLHF. CDR3 nucleotides: TGCGCCAGCAGCCAAGGGACAGGGGGCTCGTATAATTCACCCCTCCACTTT. The rearrangement links TRBV4-3 to TRBJ1-6, with TRBD1 matching 11 bases. V trimming: 1 base; J trimming: 4 bases; junction bases outside the gene matches: 3. The CDR3 covers 17 residues. The germline gives CDR1 LGHNA, CDR2 YSLEER.

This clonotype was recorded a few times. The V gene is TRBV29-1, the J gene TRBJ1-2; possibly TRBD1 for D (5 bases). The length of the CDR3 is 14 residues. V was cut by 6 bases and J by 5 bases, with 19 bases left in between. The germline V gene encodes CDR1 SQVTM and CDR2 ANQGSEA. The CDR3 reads CSVAGALGPYGYTF. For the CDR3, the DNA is TGCAGCGTGGCTGGGGCGTTGGGTCCGTATGGCTACACCTTC. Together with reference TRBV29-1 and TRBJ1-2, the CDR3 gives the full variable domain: SAVISQKPSRDICQRGTSLTIQCQVDSQVTMMFWYRQQPGQSLTLIATANQGSEATYESGFVIDKFPISRPNLTFSTLTVSNMSPEDSSIYLCSVAGALGPYGYTFGSGTRLTVV.

The CDR3 is CASRDGQSYGYTF. Written as DNA, the CDR3 is TGTGCCAGCAGAGATGGACAGAGCTATGGCTACACCTTC. The chain recombines TRBV9 with TRBJ1-2; the D gene is possibly TRBD1 (6 bases). V lost 5 bases to trimming and J lost 4 bases, with 12 bases between them. The CDR3 is made up of 13 amino acids. Germline V CDR1 and CDR2: SGDLS, YYNGEE.

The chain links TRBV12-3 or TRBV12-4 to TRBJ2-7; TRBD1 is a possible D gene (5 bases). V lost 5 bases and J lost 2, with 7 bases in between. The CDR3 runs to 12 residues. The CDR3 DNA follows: TGTGCCAGCAGTCGGACACCCTACGAGCAGTACTTC. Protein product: CASSRTPYEQYF.

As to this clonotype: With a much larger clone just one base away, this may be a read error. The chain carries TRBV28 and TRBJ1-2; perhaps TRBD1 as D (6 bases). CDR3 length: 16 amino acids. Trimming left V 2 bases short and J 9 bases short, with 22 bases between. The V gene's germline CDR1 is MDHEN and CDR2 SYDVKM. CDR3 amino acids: CASSLAAGELNDSYTF. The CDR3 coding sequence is TGTGCCAGCAGTTTAGCGGCAGGGGAGCTGAATGATAGCTACACCTTC.

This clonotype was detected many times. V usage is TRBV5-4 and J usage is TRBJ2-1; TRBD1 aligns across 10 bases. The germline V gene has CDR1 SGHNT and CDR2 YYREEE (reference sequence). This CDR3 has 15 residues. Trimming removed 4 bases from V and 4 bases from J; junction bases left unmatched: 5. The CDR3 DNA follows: TGTGCCAGCAGCGCCGACAGGGGGCAATACAATGAGCAGTTCTTC. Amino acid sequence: CASSADRGQYNEQFF.

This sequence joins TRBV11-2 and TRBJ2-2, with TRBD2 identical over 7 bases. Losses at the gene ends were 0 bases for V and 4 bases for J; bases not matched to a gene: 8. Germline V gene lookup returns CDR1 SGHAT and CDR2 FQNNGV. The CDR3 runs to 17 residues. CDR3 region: CASSLDPGRVSTGELFF. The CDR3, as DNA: TGTGCCAGCAGCTTAGATCCGGGGAGGGTGAGCACCGGGGAGCTGTTTTTT.